This T cell receptor (beta chain) came from a study of PD-1 blockade in classical Hodgkin lymphoma. Whole-study context: Once every 2 weeks, patients received intravenous nivolumab at 3 mg/kg.

The CDR3 runs to 11 residues. CDR1 and CDR2 from the germline V gene are ENHRY and SYGVKD. The V gene lost 10 bases and the J gene lost 1 base, with 7 bases spanning the gap. Study-level results: Complete responders showed a baseline diversity that resembled the diversity of newly diagnosed patients. TCR diversity in CD4+, not CD8+, cells rose significantly by C4D1. Patients who initiated nivolumab within 1 year of ASCT were excluded.

Libraries were prepared by immunoSEQ multiplex PCR; TCRdb keeps only in-frame clonotypes and omits some of them. Here the sample spans about 19,000 clones, approximately 80% being singletons. The table lists this clone with a few counts. Its antigen remains unknown. The time point here: cycle 4 day 1 (C4D1), after 5 to 7 weeks of nivolumab. Every patient relapsed after autologous stem cell transplantation, and brentuximab vedotin exposure varied. The origin of this receptor is a human donor with classical Hodgkin lymphoma. The gene calls are TRBV10-3 and TRBJ1-1, with no clear D. This specimen was peripheral blood mononuclear cells (PBMCs), taken before the fourth cycle of nivolumab. The CDR3 region is CATTKNTEAFF. In nucleotides, the CDR3 is TGTGCCACCACTAAGAACACTGAAGCTTTCTTT.